The T cell receptor beta chain described here comes from a study of siplizumab effects on memory and regulatory T cells. Some clones are missing from TCRdb's copy, which holds only in-frame ones; the method was immunoSEQ multiplex PCR. The sample has about 91,000 clones; about 96% are singletons. The origin of this receptor is a human donor in good health. The sample was naive CD4+ T cells sorted from blood.

The CDR3 loop reads CASSIDLSQPQHF. The CDR3 region has the DNA TGTGCCAGTAGTATAGATCTATCTCAGCCCCAGCATTTT. The chain has TRBV19 and TRBJ1-5; D is undetermined. The CDR3 has 13 residues. Trimming cost V 0 bases and J 6 bases, with 6 bases left between them. Germline CDR1 reads LNHDA; CDR2 reads SQIVND (reference sequence).